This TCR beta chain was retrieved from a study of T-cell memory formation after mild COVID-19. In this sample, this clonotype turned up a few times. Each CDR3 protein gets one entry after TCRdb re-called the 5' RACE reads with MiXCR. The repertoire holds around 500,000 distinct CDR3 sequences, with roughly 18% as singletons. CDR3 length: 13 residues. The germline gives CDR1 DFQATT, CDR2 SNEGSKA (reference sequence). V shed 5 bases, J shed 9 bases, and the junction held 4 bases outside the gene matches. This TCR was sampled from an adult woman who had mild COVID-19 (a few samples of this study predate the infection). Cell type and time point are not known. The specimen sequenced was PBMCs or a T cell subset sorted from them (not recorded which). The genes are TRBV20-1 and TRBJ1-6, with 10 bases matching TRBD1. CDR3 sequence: CSASGTGVSPLHF. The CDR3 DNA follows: TGCAGTGCTTCCGGGACAGGGGTTTCACCCCTCCACTTT.